This T cell receptor beta chain was found in a study of blood T cell repertoires in COVID-19. In the study overall: Both acute and convalescent COVID-19 samples were obtained from the United States, Italy and Spain. The analysed material was cDNA or gDNA that came from T cells, B-cell-depleted T cells, or PBMCs.

V lost 5 bases to trimming and J lost 1 base; unmatched junction nucleotides: 6. The CDR3 consists of 16 residues. CDR1 is WSHSY and CDR2 is SAAADI in the germline V gene. Methods used by the authors: Estimated nucleated cell counts came from reference gene primer amplification. The data were produced by immunoSEQ multiplex PCR, yet TCRdb's version contains in-frame clones alone and is incomplete. V, J and clone size are those of that table, while D and trimming were read from the DNA. The sample yields some 150,000 clones, 87% seen once. The TCR was taken from a woman in her fifties or sixties with acute or convalescent COVID-19. The material sequenced was peripheral blood. This chain links TRBV10-2 with TRBJ2-1, with 9 bases matching TRBD2. The CDR3 bases are TGCGCCAGCAGTCTAGAGCGGGGGGCTTCCTACAATGAGCAGTTCTTC. Amino acid sequence: CASSLERGASYNEQFF.